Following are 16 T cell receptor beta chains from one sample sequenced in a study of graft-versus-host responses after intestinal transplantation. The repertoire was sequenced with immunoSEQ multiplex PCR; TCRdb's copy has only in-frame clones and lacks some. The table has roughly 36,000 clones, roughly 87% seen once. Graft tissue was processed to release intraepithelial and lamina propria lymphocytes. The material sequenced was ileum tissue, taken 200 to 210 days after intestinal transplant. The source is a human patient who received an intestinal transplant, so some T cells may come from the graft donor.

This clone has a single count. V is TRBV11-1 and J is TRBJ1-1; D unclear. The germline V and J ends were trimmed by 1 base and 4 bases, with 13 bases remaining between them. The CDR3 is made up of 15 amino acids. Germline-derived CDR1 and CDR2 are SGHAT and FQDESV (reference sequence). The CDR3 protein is CASSLVYPLSTEAFF. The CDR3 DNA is TGTGCCAGCAGCTTAGTTTACCCCTTGAGCACTGAAGCTTTCTTT.

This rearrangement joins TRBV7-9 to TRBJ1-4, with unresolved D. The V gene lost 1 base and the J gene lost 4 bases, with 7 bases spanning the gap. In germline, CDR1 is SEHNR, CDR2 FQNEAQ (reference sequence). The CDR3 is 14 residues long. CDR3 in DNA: TGTGCCAGCAGCTTAGGTCCGATTAATGAAAAACTGTTTTTT. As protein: CASSLGPINEKLFF.

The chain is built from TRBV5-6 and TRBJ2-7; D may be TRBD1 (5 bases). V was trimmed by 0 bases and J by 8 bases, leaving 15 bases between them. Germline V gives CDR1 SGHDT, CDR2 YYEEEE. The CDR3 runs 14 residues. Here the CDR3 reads CASSLVSAGKKQYF. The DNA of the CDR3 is TGTGCCAGCAGCTTGGTGTCGGCAGGGAAGAAGCAGTACTTC.

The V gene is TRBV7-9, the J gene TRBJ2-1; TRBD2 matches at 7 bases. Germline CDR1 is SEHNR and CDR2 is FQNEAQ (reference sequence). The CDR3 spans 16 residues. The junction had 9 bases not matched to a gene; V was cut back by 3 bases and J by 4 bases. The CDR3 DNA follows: TGTGCCAGCAGCTTGGAAGCGGGACCCACATACAATGAGCAGTTCTTC. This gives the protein CASSLEAGPTYNEQFF.

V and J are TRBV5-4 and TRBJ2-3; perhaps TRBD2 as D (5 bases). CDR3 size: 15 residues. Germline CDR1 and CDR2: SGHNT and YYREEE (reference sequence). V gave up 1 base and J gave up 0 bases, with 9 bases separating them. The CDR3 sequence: CASSLTGMSTDTQYF. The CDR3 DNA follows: TGTGCCAGCAGCTTGACGGGGATGAGCACAGATACGCAGTATTTT.

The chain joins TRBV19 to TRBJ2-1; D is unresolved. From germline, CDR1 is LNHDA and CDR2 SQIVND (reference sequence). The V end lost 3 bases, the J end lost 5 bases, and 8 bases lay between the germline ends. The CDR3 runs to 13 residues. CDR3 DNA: TGTGCCAGTAGTATGGTTATCGACAATGAGCAGTTCTTC. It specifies CASSMVIDNEQFF.

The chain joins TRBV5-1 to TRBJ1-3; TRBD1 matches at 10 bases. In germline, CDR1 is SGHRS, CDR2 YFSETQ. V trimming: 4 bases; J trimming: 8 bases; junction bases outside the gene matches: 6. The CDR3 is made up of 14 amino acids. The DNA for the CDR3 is TGCGCCAGCAGCCACGGGACAGGGGAGGACACCATATATTTT. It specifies CASSHGTGEDTIYF. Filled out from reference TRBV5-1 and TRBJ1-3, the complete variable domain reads KAGVTQTPRYLIKTRGQQVTLSCSPISGHRSVSWYQQTPGQGLQFLFEYFSETQRNKGNFPGRFSGRQFSNSRSEMNVSTLELGDSALYLCASSHGTGEDTIYFGEGSWLTVV.

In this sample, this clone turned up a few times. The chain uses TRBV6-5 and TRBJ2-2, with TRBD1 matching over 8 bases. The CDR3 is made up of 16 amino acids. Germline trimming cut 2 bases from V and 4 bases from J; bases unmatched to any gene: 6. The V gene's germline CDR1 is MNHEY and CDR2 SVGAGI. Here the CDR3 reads CASSYIRGRPTGELFF. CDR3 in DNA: TGTGCCAGCAGTTACATCAGGGGGCGGCCCACCGGGGAGCTGTTTTTT.

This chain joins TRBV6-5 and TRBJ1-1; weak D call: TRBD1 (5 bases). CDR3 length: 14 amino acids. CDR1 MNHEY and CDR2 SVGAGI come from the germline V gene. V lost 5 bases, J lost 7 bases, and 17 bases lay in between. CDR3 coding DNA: TGTGCCAGCAGTAACAGGCAGGGAAGGGGTGAAGCTTTCTTT. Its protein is CASSNRQGRGEAFF.

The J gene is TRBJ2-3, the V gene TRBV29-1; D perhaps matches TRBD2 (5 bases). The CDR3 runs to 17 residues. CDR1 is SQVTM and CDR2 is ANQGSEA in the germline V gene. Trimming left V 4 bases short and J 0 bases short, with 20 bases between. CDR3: CSVGGVWESTSTDTQYF. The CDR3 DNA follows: TGCAGCGTTGGTGGGGTATGGGAGAGTACTAGCACAGATACGCAGTATTTT.

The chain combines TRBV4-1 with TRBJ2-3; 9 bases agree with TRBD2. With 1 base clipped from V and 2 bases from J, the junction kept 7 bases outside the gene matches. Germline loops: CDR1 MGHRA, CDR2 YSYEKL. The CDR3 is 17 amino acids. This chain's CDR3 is CASSQVLTSGDTDTQYF. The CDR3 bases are TGCGCCAGCAGCCAAGTCCTGACTAGCGGAGACACAGATACGCAGTATTTT.

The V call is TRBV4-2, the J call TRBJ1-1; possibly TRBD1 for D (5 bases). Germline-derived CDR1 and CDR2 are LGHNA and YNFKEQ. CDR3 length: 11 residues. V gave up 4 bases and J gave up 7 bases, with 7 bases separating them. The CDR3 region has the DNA TGTGCCAGCAGCCTAGACAGTGAAGCTTTCTTT. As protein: CASSLDSEAFF.

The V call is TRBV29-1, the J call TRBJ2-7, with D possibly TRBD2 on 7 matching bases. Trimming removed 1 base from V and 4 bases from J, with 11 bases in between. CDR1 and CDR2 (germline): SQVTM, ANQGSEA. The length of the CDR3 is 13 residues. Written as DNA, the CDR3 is TGCAGCGTTGAAGTGGGGGGGCAGTACGAGCAGTACTTC. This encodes CSVEVGGQYEQYF.

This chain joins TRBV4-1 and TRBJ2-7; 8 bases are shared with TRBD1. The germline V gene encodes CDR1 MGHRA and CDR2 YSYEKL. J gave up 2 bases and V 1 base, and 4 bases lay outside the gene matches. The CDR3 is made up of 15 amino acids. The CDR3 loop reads CASSQVLQGAYEQYF. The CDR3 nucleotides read TGCGCCAGCAGCCAAGTTTTACAGGGGGCCTACGAGCAGTACTTC.

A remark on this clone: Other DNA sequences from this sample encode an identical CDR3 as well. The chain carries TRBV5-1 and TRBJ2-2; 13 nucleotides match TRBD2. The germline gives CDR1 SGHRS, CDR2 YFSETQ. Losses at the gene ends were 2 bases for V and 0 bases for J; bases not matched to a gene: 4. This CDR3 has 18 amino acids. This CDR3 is CASSFQGLAGANTGELFF. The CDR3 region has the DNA TGCGCCAGCAGCTTCCAAGGACTAGCGGGAGCGAACACCGGGGAGCTGTTTTTT.

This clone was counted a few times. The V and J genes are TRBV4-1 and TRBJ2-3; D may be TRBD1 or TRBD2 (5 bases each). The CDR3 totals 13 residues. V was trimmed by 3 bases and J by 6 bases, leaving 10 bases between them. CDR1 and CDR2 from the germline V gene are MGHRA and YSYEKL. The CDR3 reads CASSQVGVDTQYF. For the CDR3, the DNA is TGCGCCAGCAGCCAGGTGGGGGTGGATACGCAGTATTTT.